The clone carrying this T cell receptor (beta chain) showed up just once. Trimming pared 1 base from V and 6 bases from J, leaving 9 bases between. The CDR3 extends over 13 amino acids. Germline CDR1 reads LGHNA; CDR2 reads YSLEER. The source of the sample is a study of blood T cell repertoires in COVID-19. The protocol was immunoSEQ multiplex PCR, while the TCRdb copy is restricted to in-frame clones and leaves out a portion. The sample includes more than 300,000 clones, around 86% of them seen just once. V and J are TRBV4-3 and TRBJ1-2, with D perhaps TRBD1 (6 bases). The sequence derives from a woman in her forties or fifties who had recovered from COVID-19. Specimen: PBMCs or T cells enriched from blood (not recorded which). The CDR3 spells CASSQVGGNGYTF. The CDR3 bases are TGCGCCAGCAGCCAAGTTGGGGGCAATGGCTACACCTTC.